What follows are 32 T cell receptor beta chains derived from one specimen sequenced in a study of regulatory T cells in long-lasting Graves disease. The time point: newly diagnosed GD, antithyroid drugs for less than 3 months. The TCR library was made from RNA extracted from PBMCs. Combining iRepertoire HTBI primers with Arm-PCR of CDR3 regions, the authors built TCR beta libraries. TCRdb passed the multiplex PCR reads through MiXCR, listing each CDR3 protein once. The table records approximately 560,000 distinct CDR3 sequences, 15% to 20% of them present only once. These data are also associated with another study on T cells in Graves' hyperthyroidism and ophthalmopathy.

The source material was peripheral blood mononuclear cells (PBMCs), sampled at new diagnosis, from a patient treated with antithyroid drugs. These receptors were obtained from a man between 18 and 29 years old with Graves disease.

The rearrangement joins TRBV5-1 to TRBJ1-2, with 10 nucleotides matching TRBD1. The CDR3 contains 17 residues. Trimming removed 6 bases from V and 1 base from J; junction bases left unmatched: 12. Germline values: CDR1 SGHRS, CDR2 YFSETQ. CDR3 amino acids: CASTHGTGVILNYGYTF. The CDR3 coding sequence is TGCGCCAGCACCCACGGGACAGGGGTCATACTTAACTATGGCTACACCTTC. The full variable domain, with the rest looked up from reference TRBV5-1 and TRBJ1-2, is KAGVTQTPRYLIKTRGQQVTLSCSPISGHRSVSWYQQTPGQGLQFLFEYFSETQRNKGNFPGRFSGRQFSNSRSEMNVSTLELGDSALYLCASTHGTGVILNYGYTFGSGTRLTVV.

This clonotype has just a few counts. The chain carries TRBV28 and TRBJ1-1, with a possible D match to TRBD1 (6 bases). V was trimmed by 6 bases and J by 2 bases, leaving 16 bases between them. The germline CDR1 and CDR2 sequences are MDHEN and SYDVKM. This CDR3 is built from 15 residues. The CDR3 coding sequence is TGTGCCAGCAGCTCGGGGGGGGGCGATAACACTGAAGCTTTCTTT. Protein: CASSSGGGDNTEAFF.

The rearrangement joins TRBV11-2 to TRBJ2-2, with TRBD2 matching 7 bases. CDR1 and CDR2 (germline): SGHAT, FQNNGV. The CDR3 is 14 amino acids. Germline trimming cut 3 bases from V and 9 bases from J; bases unmatched to any gene: 7. For the CDR3, the DNA is TGTGCCAGCAGCTTGAGCGGGAAACGTTGGGAGCTGTTTTTT. Translation: CASSLSGKRWELFF.

This clonotype was seen many times. CDR3 sequence reads: CSARDRTHYNEQFF. CDR3 nucleotide sequence: TGCAGTGCTAGAGATCGCACCCACTACAATGAGCAGTTCTTC. This chain joins TRBV20-1 and TRBJ2-1; the D is unclear. This CDR3 region has 14 residues. With 0 bases removed from V and 3 bases from J, the gap between germline ends came to 9 bases. CDR1 and CDR2 from the germline V gene are DFQATT and SNEGSKA (reference sequence).

This rearrangement joins TRBV7-6 to TRBJ2-3; 10 bases map to TRBD2. The CDR3 loop spans 16 amino acids. V lost 5 bases, J lost 2 bases, and 7 bases stayed unmatched. Germline V gene lookup returns CDR1 SGHVS and CDR2 FNYEAQ. The CDR3 region is CASSLRTSGHTDTQYF. CDR3 coding DNA: TGTGCCAGCAGCCTGCGGACTAGCGGACACACAGATACGCAGTATTTT.

This chain links TRBV20-1 with TRBJ1-5, with D possibly matching TRBD1 (6 bases). The CDR3 sequence is 15 residues long. Germline CDR1 is DFQATT and CDR2 is SNEGSKA (reference sequence). CDR3: CSLLVGGRGDQPQHF. CDR3 DNA sequence: TGCAGCTTGCTAGTGGGGGGGCGGGGCGACCAGCCCCAGCATTTT.

The gene calls are TRBV5-1 and TRBJ2-7; D remains unclear. The germline V and J ends were trimmed by 4 bases and 7 bases, with 15 bases remaining between them. The CDR3 consists of 13 residues. Germline CDR1 SGHRS, CDR2 YFSETQ. The CDR3 DNA is TGCGCCAGCAGCACCGGGCCCACAGCAGAGCAGTACTTC. Residues: CASSTGPTAEQYF.

This clonotype was seen more than once but under ten times. The chain links TRBV28 to TRBJ2-7; D possibly corresponds to TRBD1 (5 bases). CDR1 is MDHEN and CDR2 is SYDVKM in the germline V gene. This CDR3 is built from 15 residues. V lost 2 bases to trimming and J lost 1 base, with 12 bases between them. This CDR3 reads CASSLIGATSYEQYF. DNA for the CDR3: TGTGCCAGCAGTTTAATAGGGGCTACATCCTACGAGCAGTACTTC. The full variable domain, its missing parts supplied by reference TRBV28 and TRBJ2-7, is DVKVTQSSRYLVKRTGEKVFLECVQDMDHENMFWYRQDPGLGLRLIYFSYDVKMKEKGDIPEGYSVSREKKERFSLILESASTNQTSMYLCASSLIGATSYEQYFGPGTRLTVT.

The table lists this clonotype with many counts. The chain has TRBV2 and TRBJ1-2; the D gene is possibly TRBD1 (5 bases). The CDR3 totals 14 residues. V gave up 1 base and J gave up 4 bases, with 10 bases separating them. Germline lookup yields CDR1 SNHLY and CDR2 FYNNEI. CDR3 DNA sequence: TGTGCCAGCAGTGAAGGAGGGGCTGGCTATGGCTACACCTTC. As protein: CASSEGGAGYGYTF.

This clonotype was seen only a few times. The V gene is TRBV6-1, the J gene TRBJ2-4, with D possibly TRBD1 on 5 matching bases. From germline, CDR1 is MNHNS and CDR2 SASEGT. The CDR3 extends over 15 amino acids. V was pared by 6 bases and J by 1 base, with 13 bases between. CDR3 region: CASREMPGAKNIQYF. In nucleotides, the CDR3 is TGTGCCAGCAGAGAAATGCCAGGGGCCAAAAACATTCAGTACTTC.

The chain has TRBV27 and TRBJ2-5; D unresolved. Germline lookup yields CDR1 MNHEY and CDR2 SMNVEV (reference sequence). This CDR3 comprises 13 residues. V was pared by 6 bases and J by 0 bases, with 8 bases between. The CDR3 sequence is CASRPSNQETQYF. The CDR3 DNA reads TGTGCCAGCAGACCCAGCAACCAAGAGACCCAGTACTTC.

This clonotype was seen many times. CDR3 residues: CAWIGSRGTEAFF. In DNA, the CDR3 is TGTGCCTGGATCGGGTCCAGGGGCACTGAAGCTTTCTTT. The chain recombines TRBV30 with TRBJ1-1; the D gene is possibly TRBD1 (6 bases). The CDR3 runs 13 residues. Looked up from germline, CDR1 is GTSNPN and CDR2 is SVGIG (reference sequence). V lost 4 bases and J 4 bases, leaving 13 bases between the germline ends.

CDR3 nucleotides: TGTGCCAGCAGCCCCGGGGGTAACGAGCAGTACTTC. Its translation: CASSPGGNEQYF. This chain connects TRBV6-2 or TRBV6-3 to TRBJ2-7; D perhaps matches TRBD2 (6 bases). Deletions cut 6 bases from V and 5 bases from J, with 11 bases between. Germline-derived CDR1 and CDR2 are MNHEY and SVGEGT. The CDR3 spans 12 residues.

As for this clonotype: A much bigger clone sits one base away, suggesting this may be a read error. The V and J genes are TRBV29-1 and TRBJ2-3, with 10 nucleotides matching TRBD1. Germline trimming cut 8 bases from V and 5 bases from J; bases unmatched to any gene: 7. The CDR3 is 13 amino acids. The germline CDR1 and CDR2 sequences are SQVTM and ANQGSEA. The DNA of the CDR3 is TGCAGCCTTCGAGGACAGGGGGAAGATACGCAGTATTTT. Its protein product is CSLRGQGEDTQYF.

Ten or more counts support this clonotype. V usage is TRBV28 and J usage is TRBJ1-1, with D possibly matching TRBD1 (6 bases). This CDR3 contains 16 residues. The V end lost 6 bases, the J end lost 0 bases, and 17 bases lay between the germline ends. Germline CDR1 MDHEN, CDR2 SYDVKM. CDR3 sequence reads: CASRAGALGMNTEAFF. The CDR3 DNA reads TGTGCCAGCAGAGCAGGGGCGCTGGGTATGAACACTGAAGCTTTCTTT.

This clonotype appeared many times. The chain joins TRBV11-2 to TRBJ1-5; 9 bases agree with TRBD1. The germline CDR1 and CDR2 sequences are SGHAT and FQNNGV. The CDR3 totals 14 residues. Trimming at V came to 4 bases and at J to 5 bases, leaving 3 bases not matched to a gene. CDR3 residues: CASSSTGGDQPQHF. The DNA for the CDR3 is TGTGCCAGCAGCTCTACAGGGGGCGATCAGCCCCAGCATTTT. Full variable domain (missing parts from reference TRBV11-2 and TRBJ1-5): EAGVAQSPRYKIIEKRQSVAFWCNPISGHATLYWYQQILGQGPKLLIQFQNNGVVDDSQLPKDRFSAERLKGVDSTLKIQPAKLEDSAVYLCASSSTGGDQPQHFGDGTRLSIL.

In this sample, this clonotype turned up many times. The V gene is TRBV27, the J gene TRBJ1-1, with a possible D match to TRBD1 (6 bases). Germline CDR1 reads MNHEY; CDR2 reads SMNVEV (reference sequence). The CDR3 is 13 amino acids. V was cut by 8 bases and J by 3 bases, with 13 bases left in between. CDR3 in amino acids: CASGFQGYTEAFF. CDR3 DNA: TGTGCCAGCGGCTTTCAGGGGTACACTGAAGCTTTCTTT.

The chain joins TRBV19 to TRBJ2-7; 11 bases map to TRBD2. J gave up 5 bases and V 3 bases, and 6 bases lay outside the gene matches. The V gene's germline CDR1 is LNHDA and CDR2 SQIVND (reference sequence). The CDR3 runs 15 residues. The CDR3 sequence is CASSMRTSGSHEQYF. CDR3 DNA sequence: TGTGCCAGTAGTATGAGAACTAGCGGGAGCCACGAGCAGTACTTC.

This clonotype showed up many times. J is TRBJ2-3 and V is TRBV11-2; D call uncertain. V lost 4 bases and J 7 bases, leaving 6 bases between the germline ends. The CDR3 has 11 amino acids. CDR1 and CDR2 from the germline V gene are SGHAT and FQNNGV. CDR3 loop: CASSSLNTQYF. CDR3 sequence (DNA): TGTGCCAGCAGCTCACTAAATACGCAGTATTTT.

The sample holds many counts of this clonotype. The chain links TRBV9 to TRBJ2-2; no clear D. Trimming left V 0 bases short and J 3 bases short, with 9 bases between. Germline loops: CDR1 SGDLS, CDR2 YYNGEE. This CDR3 has 15 amino acids. Written as DNA, the CDR3 is TGTGCCAGCAGCGTAGGCAGGTCGGACACCGGGGAGCTGTTTTTT. It translates to CASSVGRSDTGELFF.

The table lists this clonotype with many counts. The chain combines TRBV25-1 with TRBJ2-1; TRBD2 matches at 8 bases. Losses at the gene ends were 5 bases for V and 0 bases for J; bases not matched to a gene: 6. The CDR3 extends over 16 amino acids. Looked up from germline, CDR1 is MGHDK and CDR2 is SYGVNS. This CDR3 is CASSLAGFSSYNEQFF. In DNA form, the CDR3 reads TGTGCCAGCAGTTTAGCGGGATTCAGCTCCTACAATGAGCAGTTCTTC.

This clonotype was counted ten times or more. The CDR3 DNA sequence: TGTGCCAGCAGCTACTCCCAGGTGGATACGCAGTATTTT. It specifies CASSYSQVDTQYF. The genes are TRBV7-3 and TRBJ2-3; no firm D call. Germline V CDR1 and CDR2: SGHTA, FQGTGA. V was pared by 4 bases and J by 6 bases, with 11 bases between. This CDR3 is 13 amino acids long.

V and J are TRBV9 and TRBJ2-1, with 7 nucleotides matching TRBD2. The CDR3 has 17 amino acids. J gave up 9 bases and V 1 base, and 16 bases lay outside the gene matches. Germline assignment: CDR1 SGDLS and CDR2 YYNGEE. CDR3 amino acids: CASSVSYLADLSGEQFF. The CDR3 DNA reads TGTGCCAGCAGCGTATCGTACCTAGCGGACCTTTCGGGTGAGCAGTTCTTC.

On this clonotype itself: Given a much more abundant clone one base away, this may be a read error. The chain joins TRBV10-3 to TRBJ1-1; TRBD1 matches 8 bases. CDR3 length: 14 amino acids. CDR1 ENHRY and CDR2 SYGVKD come from the germline V gene. The DNA of the CDR3 is TGTGCCGTCAGCGCGACAGGGGTGGACACTGAAGCTTTCTTT. Protein sequence: CAVSATGVDTEAFF.

This clonotype came up many times. The V gene is TRBV6-1, the J gene TRBJ2-7, with D possibly TRBD2 on 5 matching bases. The CDR3 is 11 amino acids. CDR1 MNHNS and CDR2 SASEGT come from the germline V gene. Trimming removed 5 bases at V and 7 bases at J, with 9 bases between. The CDR3 nucleotides are TGTGCCAGCAGTCCCCGAGGGGAGCAGTACTTC. It specifies CASSPRGEQYF.

In its sample, this clonotype was seen many times. The chain links TRBV5-1 to TRBJ1-1; D is possibly TRBD1 (5 bases). V was shortened by 4 bases and J by 0 bases, with 13 bases between the two germline ends. CDR1 and CDR2 (germline): SGHRS, YFSETQ. The CDR3 covers 15 residues. CDR3 in amino acids: CASSPEGLMNTEAFF. The CDR3 coding sequence is TGCGCCAGCAGCCCCGAGGGGCTGATGAACACTGAAGCTTTCTTT.

At least ten counts were recorded for this clonotype. V gene TRBV28 combines with J gene TRBJ2-1; possible D gene TRBD1, 6 bases. Looked up from germline, CDR1 is MDHEN and CDR2 is SYDVKM. The germline V and J ends were trimmed by 6 bases and 8 bases, with 17 bases remaining between them. CDR3 size: 14 residues. The DNA for the CDR3 is TGTGCCAGCAGCTTCGTGGACAGCCCGGATGAGCAGTTCTTC. Its protein product is CASSFVDSPDEQFF.

This clonotype was observed a few times. This chain uses TRBV15 with TRBJ2-5, with D possibly matching TRBD2 (5 bases). Germline V gene sequence: CDR1 LNHNV, CDR2 YYDKDF (reference sequence). V lost 5 bases and J 2 bases, leaving 15 bases between the germline ends. The CDR3 is 15 amino acids. CDR3 sequence reads: CATSPRGRGQETQYF. For the CDR3, the DNA is TGTGCCACCAGCCCACGAGGTCGGGGACAAGAGACCCAGTACTTC.

This rearrangement joins TRBV20-1 to TRBJ2-1, with a tentative D call TRBD2 (5 bases). With 2 bases removed from V and 4 bases from J, the gap between germline ends came to 21 bases. Per germline, CDR1 DFQATT and CDR2 SNEGSKA (reference sequence). CDR3 length: 17 residues. CDR3 residues: CSARSGAVGVIYNEQFF. CDR3 DNA: TGCAGTGCTAGATCGGGTGCCGTGGGAGTGATATACAATGAGCAGTTCTTC.

This clonotype was detected many times. The genes are TRBV27 and TRBJ1-1; D might be TRBD1 (5 bases). V dropped 6 bases and J dropped 3 bases, with 11 bases sitting between them. CDR1 and CDR2 from the germline V gene are MNHEY and SMNVEV (reference sequence). The CDR3 runs 13 residues. The CDR3 loop is CASRNLGDTEAFF. The CDR3 bases are TGTGCCAGCAGGAATCTAGGGGACACTGAAGCTTTCTTT.

V and J are TRBV5-1 and TRBJ1-1, with D possibly being TRBD1 (5 bases). The V end was cut by 5 bases, the J end by 4 bases, with 21 bases between. The germline V gene encodes CDR1 SGHRS and CDR2 YFSETQ. The CDR3 consists of 16 residues. CDR3: CASSFGPGSQSTEAFF. As DNA, the CDR3 is TGCGCCAGCAGTTTCGGCCCAGGGTCCCAGAGCACTGAAGCTTTCTTT.

This clonotype was counted ten times or more. In DNA form, the CDR3 reads TGTGCCATCAGTGAAAGAATCGGGGGGAACTATGGCTACACCTTC. Translating it yields CAISERIGGNYGYTF. The chain links TRBV10-3 to TRBJ1-2; TRBD1 is a possible D gene (5 bases). Germline-derived CDR1 and CDR2 are ENHRY and SYGVKD. Trimming took 3 bases from V and 2 from J, leaving 13 bases between them. The CDR3 spans 15 residues.